The rows below give T cell receptor beta chains drawn from one sample of a study of blood T cell repertoires in COVID-19. The data were produced by immunoSEQ multiplex PCR, yet TCRdb's version contains in-frame clones alone and is incomplete. The sample records around 120,000 clones, roughly 83% being singletons. The sample taken for sequencing was peripheral blood. These receptors were taken from a woman of 80 years or more with acute or convalescent COVID-19. Each CDR3 is given with its conserved first and last residue. The order of the fields is J gene, V gene, D gene, clone size, CDR3 protein, CDR3 DNA. D genes are given only for firm matches. Clone size is stated in some rows and not others, as once, few, many or a class when expanded.

j_call: TRBJ1-1; v_call: TRBV3-1/TRBV3-2; d_call: TRBD1; clone_size: NA; cdr3_aa: CASSQDTRRGGANTEAFF; cdr3_nt: TGTGCCAGCAGCCAAGACACTCGAAGAGGGGGCGCGAACACTGAAGCTTTCTTT
j_call: TRBJ1-2; v_call: TRBV30; d_call: NA; clone_size: NA; cdr3_aa: CAWKWEGYGYTF; cdr3_nt: TGTGCCTGGAAGTGGGAGGGCTATGGCTACACCTTC
j_call: TRBJ2-2; v_call: TRBV30; d_call: NA; clone_size: NA; cdr3_aa: CARDVGVTGELFF; cdr3_nt: TGTGCCCGGGACGTAGGAGTTACCGGGGAGCTGTTTTTT
j_call: TRBJ1-5; v_call: TRBV5-8; d_call: NA; clone_size: NA; cdr3_aa: CASSSSHRANQPQHF; cdr3_nt: TGTGCCAGCAGCTCATCTCACAGGGCTAATCAGCCCCAGCATTTT
j_call: TRBJ1-1; v_call: TRBV7-2; d_call: NA; clone_size: NA; cdr3_aa: CASSSRGQNTEAFF; cdr3_nt: TGTGCCAGCAGCTCGAGGGGACAGAACACTGAAGCTTTCTTT
j_call: TRBJ2-7; v_call: TRBV5-1; d_call: TRBD1; clone_size: NA; cdr3_aa: CASSPRQGTESEQYF; cdr3_nt: TGCGCCAGCAGCCCAAGACAGGGTACAGAATCCGAGCAGTACTTC
j_call: TRBJ2-2; v_call: TRBV5-1; d_call: NA; clone_size: NA; cdr3_aa: CASSSYTGELFF; cdr3_nt: TGCGCCAGCAGCTCATACACCGGGGAGCTGTTTTTT
j_call: TRBJ1-2; v_call: TRBV5-1; d_call: TRBD1; clone_size: few; cdr3_aa: CASSLVGQGGGYTF; cdr3_nt: TGCGCCAGCAGCTTGGTCGGCCAGGGGGGAGGCTACACCTTC
j_call: TRBJ1-5; v_call: TRBV10-3; d_call: TRBD1; clone_size: NA; cdr3_aa: CAISEGQGSQPQHF; cdr3_nt: TGTGCCATCAGTGAGGGACAGGGAAGTCAGCCCCAGCATTTT
j_call: TRBJ1-4; v_call: TRBV27; d_call: NA; clone_size: NA; cdr3_aa: CASSLRSATNEKLFF; cdr3_nt: TGTGCCAGCAGTTTACGGTCGGCAACTAATGAAAAACTGTTTTTT
j_call: TRBJ2-7; v_call: TRBV6-5; d_call: TRBD1; clone_size: NA; cdr3_aa: CATSGPGGKIDEQYF; cdr3_nt: TGTGCCACCTCAGGCCCAGGGGGAAAAATTGACGAGCAGTACTTC
j_call: TRBJ1-3; v_call: TRBV9; d_call: TRBD1; clone_size: NA; cdr3_aa: CASSTWTGAGNTIYF; cdr3_nt: TGTGCCAGCAGCACCTGGACAGGGGCTGGAAACACCATATATTTT
j_call: TRBJ2-7; v_call: TRBV6-5; d_call: TRBD1; clone_size: NA; cdr3_aa: CASSPRQGSVEQYF; cdr3_nt: TGTGCCAGCAGTCCGCGACAGGGTTCGGTCGAGCAGTACTTC
j_call: TRBJ2-7; v_call: TRBV4-3; d_call: NA; clone_size: NA; cdr3_aa: CASSQDLNYEQYF; cdr3_nt: TGCGCCAGCAGCCAAGATTTAAACTACGAGCAGTACTTC
j_call: TRBJ2-7; v_call: TRBV7-9; d_call: TRBD1; clone_size: NA; cdr3_aa: CASSSLLQGSYEQYF; cdr3_nt: TGTGCCAGCAGCTCGTTACTACAGGGGAGTTACGAGCAGTACTTC
j_call: TRBJ2-1; v_call: TRBV7-9; d_call: TRBD1; clone_size: NA; cdr3_aa: CASSLGTGSSYNEQFF; cdr3_nt: TGTGCCAGCAGCTTAGGGACAGGTAGCTCCTACAATGAGCAGTTCTTC
j_call: TRBJ2-3; v_call: TRBV5-1; d_call: NA; clone_size: once; cdr3_aa: CASSLARDTQYF; cdr3_nt: TGCGCCAGCAGCTTGGCGCGGGATACGCAGTATTTT
j_call: TRBJ2-1; v_call: TRBV5-1; d_call: TRBD2; clone_size: NA; cdr3_aa: CASSDPRLAGGPLSYNEQFF; cdr3_nt: TGCGCCAGCAGCGACCCTCGACTAGCGGGGGGCCCACTCTCCTACAATGAGCAGTTCTTC
j_call: TRBJ2-7; v_call: TRBV5-1; d_call: TRBD2; clone_size: few; cdr3_aa: CASSFFLSGSSYEQYF; cdr3_nt: TGCGCCAGCAGCTTTTTCCTTAGCGGGTCCTCCTACGAGCAGTACTTC
j_call: TRBJ2-7; v_call: TRBV5-1; d_call: NA; clone_size: NA; cdr3_aa: CASSLVQASYEQYF; cdr3_nt: TGCGCCAGCAGCTTGGTACAGGCCTCCTACGAGCAGTACTTC
j_call: TRBJ2-2; v_call: TRBV11-1; d_call: TRBD2; clone_size: NA; cdr3_aa: CASSPRTRSNTGELFF; cdr3_nt: TGTGCCAGCAGCCCAAGGACTAGATCGAACACCGGGGAGCTGTTTTTT
j_call: TRBJ1-3; v_call: TRBV10-3; d_call: NA; clone_size: NA; cdr3_aa: CAISVAGAGNTIYF; cdr3_nt: TGTGCCATCAGTGTTGCGGGGGCTGGAAACACCATATATTTT
j_call: TRBJ1-1; v_call: TRBV5-1; d_call: TRBD1; clone_size: NA; cdr3_aa: CASSNGQGIEAFF; cdr3_nt: TGCGCCAGCAGCAATGGACAGGGAATTGAAGCTTTCTTT
j_call: TRBJ1-5; v_call: TRBV29-1; d_call: NA; clone_size: NA; cdr3_aa: CSVEWALGQPQHF; cdr3_nt: TGCAGCGTTGAGTGGGCTTTGGGTCAGCCCCAGCATTTT
j_call: TRBJ1-1; v_call: TRBV2; d_call: TRBD1; clone_size: NA; cdr3_aa: CASRNRQGLNTEAFF; cdr3_nt: TGTGCCAGCAGAAACCGACAGGGTTTGAACACTGAAGCTTTCTTT